The sequence of this T cell receptor beta chain was determined in a study of OX40 agonist ivuxolimab in advanced cancers. From germline, CDR1 is MNHEY and CDR2 SMNVEV (reference sequence). Germline trimming cut 7 bases from V and 5 bases from J; bases unmatched to any gene: 5. There are 14 residues in the CDR3. Profiled with immunoSEQ multiplex PCR; TCRdb holds only in-frame clones, not every one. The sample has roughly 80,000 clones; more than 75% are singletons. The J gene is TRBJ2-3, the V gene TRBV27, with 11 bases aligning to TRBD2. Sequences were derived from CD4+ or CD8+ T cells sorted from blood, sampled in a trial of the OX40 agonist ivuxolimab. The sequence was collected from an adult with an advanced solid tumor such as melanoma, head and neck, liver or kidney cancer. CDR3 sequence (DNA): TGTGCCAGCAAACTAGCGGGAGTGGTAGATACGCAGTATTTT. This encodes CASKLAGVVDTQYF.